The present T cell receptor (beta chain) was sequenced within a study of cytomegalovirus exposure and HLA in healthy donors (dated by TCRdb to the late 2010s). Regarding the research as a whole: In an earlier analysis of under 600 of the donors, 276 Gb of sequence data and 117 million unique TCR beta sequences from 180 million or so T cells were reported. HLA typing covered class I and class II loci at four-digit resolution. A later genetic analysis used genome-wide SNP genotypes for about 60% of the roughly 700 donors, treating that subset as a discovery cohort. To predict cytomegalovirus infection status, the study brought together high-throughput TCR immunosequencing, statistical association of individual TCRs with disease status, and machine learning. Of the 300 to 500 genotyped donors, less than 85% were placed in the genetic ancestry cluster associated with self-reported Caucasian donors. The number of donors typed differed by locus, with about 629-630 for A, B, C, DRB1 and DQB1, around 500 for DQA1, some 570 for DPA1, and 472 for DPB1. A separate validation cohort of roughly 120 different subjects was used in addition to the 666-subject first cohort. The T cell repertoires of 666 subjects were profiled by immunosequencing and related to cytomegalovirus serostatus. A later analysis re-analyzed previously published TCR beta repertoires from 666 donors and added high-resolution HLA genotyping to study TCR occurrence patterns. In the later analysis, no new phenotypic data were used to find candidate immune exposures; instead, reliance was placed on TCR beta sequences and their occurrence across donors. Every discovery cohort repertoire had been produced on one sequencing platform. Several DR-DQ haplotypes were treated as single units for association and clustering because of strong linkage in the cohort. Approximately 300 gigabases of sequencing data and 80 million or so unique TCR sequences were included in an early release covering about 600 HLA-typed donors. Donor age, sex, ethnicity and CMV serostatus were compiled together with the repertoire data. Across some 400 genotyped donors of the cohort, an average of approximately 240,000 unique TCR beta nucleotide sequences per donor were sequenced, and 15% to 20% of those sequences were non-productive. The study aimed to test whether signatures of past pathogen exposure could be identified by cataloging public T cell receptors. An earlier analysis of around 540 of the donors applied high-throughput TCR beta sequencing to assess whether each TCR beta V gene segment acted as functional or pseudogenic.

Library generation was performed with the immunoSEQ multiplex PCR assay. The multiplex PCR relied on a mix of 60 forward primers for TCR Vbeta segments and 13 reverse primers for TCR Jbeta segments. A multiplex PCR assay on genomic DNA amplified the CDR3 region of rearranged TCR beta genes. The Illumina HiSeq System was used to sequence the amplified TCR beta libraries as 87-base-pair reads. The authors processed their data as follows. In a later analysis, tens of millions of unique TCR beta chains were counted across the 500 to 850 repertoires, and around 11 million of these chains were shared by at least two donors. Raw reads were error-corrected and collapsed into unique sequences by a nearest-neighbor algorithm in which closely related sequences were merged to remove PCR and sequencing errors. Alignment of CDR3 sequences to IMGT reference sequences was used to assign V, D and J gene segments. For a sequence to be retained, a match of at least six nucleotides was required to both a V gene segment and a J gene segment. Rearrangements were classified as productive when the CDR3 lacked stop codons and remained in frame with V and J, and all other rearrangements were classified as non-productive. CDR3 was defined by IMGT convention, running from the second conserved V-encoded cysteine to the conserved J-encoded phenylalanine. Sequences without an unambiguous match to a single V gene segment were excluded from the earlier analysis of approximately 600 of the donors. In an earlier analysis of several hundred of the donors, V segments were called functional above 56.7% productive rearrangements and were called segregating when the between-donor standard deviation exceeded 5%. A statistical classification framework was built for diagnosing cytomegalovirus status from the catalog of TCR beta chain sequences. In a later analysis, V and J genes were assigned by comparing TCR nucleotide sequences against IMGT/GENE-DB human TR gene sequences. A later analysis assigned CDR3 sequences and most-parsimonious VDJ recombination scenarios with the TCRdist pipeline. In a later analysis, each TCR beta chain was defined by its CDR3 amino acid sequence together with its V-gene family, and reads without a unique V-gene family were excluded. In a later analysis, fewer than 600 highly shared, low-generation-probability nucleotide sequences were removed to address suspected cross-contamination and a sequencing artifact. For each public chain, a later analysis derived a clonal expansion index from normalized ranks of inferred template counts within each repertoire. Generation probabilities in a later analysis came from a VDJ recombination model fitted to out-of-frame rearrangements, and those results were checked against IGoR. Hypergeometric tests were used in a later analysis to score TCR-TCR, TCR-HLA and TCR-CMV co-occurrence, with a repertoire-size bias correction applied to the TCR pairs. In a later analysis, false discovery rates were estimated by permuting HLA or CMV assignments 20 times. In a later analysis, co-occurring TCRs were grouped using DBSCAN, with TCRdist sequence similarity added in when clustering inside HLA-allele-positive subsets. For co-occurrence clustering, repertoires with fewer than 30,000 or more than 120,000 public chains were excluded, along with four to six repertoires with anomalous nucleotide sharing. TCRdb limited this immuneACCESS table to in-frame rearrangements with V and J called. A share of clones is missing; checked studies link under half to unresolved V genes, and the rest is unexplained. V and J calls and clone size are copied from that table; D and trimming were computed from the DNA. In all, the sample holds roughly 170,000 clones, and 84% of those were seen once. Of the sample, approximately 1.2% is held by the ten largest clones.

Based on the germline V gene, the CDR1 and CDR2 sequences are MNHNS and SASEGT. The CDR3 has 14 amino acids, counting the end cysteine and phenylalanine. The sequence is cut down to CDR3 DNA, 42 bases in frame from base 1. As to this clone: The antigen it binds to is not known. Sequence at one end of the junction differs from germline and may be a read error. Additional DNA sequences in this sample encode the identical CDR3.

What the research found in general, with its limitations: Roughly uniform sequencing depth across donors was assumed in presence/absence analyses, although this assumption may not hold. Correlated functional status among segregating V segments might reflect linkage disequilibrium, but an unknown experimental factor could not be ruled out. Only TCR beta chains were sequenced in this cohort, and the absence of alpha or paired-chain data limited detectable features. The sequencing pipeline was judged likely to have produced a cluster of highly shared sequence variants as a technical artifact. A further reported finding was that TCR beta sequences accurately predicted the HLA-A and HLA-B alleles for most subjects in the first cohort. In a later analysis, several top co-occurrence clusters were reported to appear linked to parvovirus B19, influenza, CMV and Epstein-Barr virus. Because HLA typing was missing for some donors at each locus, association tests included only the typed subset. V-gene and J-gene trimming of TCR beta chains was associated with a missense DCLRE1C variant in a later genetic analysis, and the association was replicated in an independent cohort. A later analysis found that HLA-associated TCR beta chains were more clonally expanded and had lower generation probabilities than equally common non-associated chains. The classifier was reported to diagnose cytomegalovirus status with high specificity and sensitivity in both the original and validation cohorts. The earlier analysis of fewer than 750 of the donors excluded 15 to 20 rarely observed V segments, including chromosome 9 orphons, because counts were too low. In a later analysis, most CMV-associated TCR beta chains were found to appear HLA-restricted, with HLA associations seemingly driven largely by CMV exposure. Three of the identified cytomegalovirus-associated TCR beta chains were confirmed in vitro to be specific for cytomegalovirus antigens. In an earlier analysis of some 540 of the donors, most TCR beta V segments appeared in productive rearrangements about 87% or about 30% of the time, broadly matching IMGT annotations. The authors suggested that the approach could potentially be generalized to other disease states and immunological phenotypes. Immune exposure information for the cohort was limited to CMV serostatus. The study listed 170 or so TCR beta chains as associated with cytomegalovirus. Assigning TCR associations to individual alleles was difficult when HLA alleles, especially DR and DQ, strongly co-occurred. Most TCR sequences were observed very rarely across donors, whereas some public TCRs were present in many individuals. Compared with the approximately 700-donor mean, donors in an Asian-associated ancestry cluster had fewer N-insertions in productive TCRs, according to a later genetic analysis. Because the 87-base-pair reads could not distinguish some IMGT-functional V segments, including TRBV6-2 and TRBV6-3, those segments were excluded. In a later analysis, TCR association rates were found to vary across HLA loci, with the most associated TCRs seen for DRB1 alleles and the fewest for HLA-C alleles. Specific HLA alleles were associated with 15,000 to 20,000 TCR beta sequences at a false discovery rate of 0.05 in a later analysis.

In total, approximately 700 healthy bone marrow donors made up the cohort. At the time of sampling, every cohort member was nominally healthy, though immune exposures that went unrecorded were likely present. The donor tested CMV seropositive, placing the donor among the roughly 300 seropositive members of the cohort. Every donor gave a peripheral blood sample, and the peripheral blood mononuclear cells from that sample were used for TCR beta sequencing. The Qiagen DNeasy Blood Extraction Kit was used to extract genomic DNA from the blood cell samples. The sequencing input was PBMCs. The receptor comes from a girl aged 2-15 years in good health and CMV-seropositive. This sequence uses TRBV6-1 and TRBJ1-2; TRBD1 fits 10 bases in the junction. The CDR3 sequence is CASSEGTGAGGYTF. The DNA sequence is TGTGCCAGTAGTGAGGGGACAGGGGCGGGGGGCTACACCTTC.